A single sample gave rise to the 20 T cell receptor beta chains below, sequenced in a study of T cell clonality in common variable immunodeficiency (dated by TCRdb to between 2014 and 2017). The method was the immunoSEQ multiplex PCR assay. TCRdb holds this immuneACCESS table with in-frame rearrangements only. Some clones are missing; in checked studies, unresolved V genes explain under half, and the rest has no known cause. The sample counts tens of thousands of clones, each observed more than once. Around 2.1% of the sample goes to the ten largest clones. The sample taken for sequencing was peripheral blood mononuclear cells. The origin of the receptors is a person aged 18 to 70 in good health.

This clone was found many times. CDR3: CSASTGTEQYF. Partial CDR3 DNA: TGCAGTGCTTCGACAGGCACCGAG. The J gene is TRBJ2-7, the V gene TRBV20-1; TRBD1 is a possible D gene (6 bases). Sequencing ends 3 residues short of the CDR3 end; the germline J gene provides the rest. Looked up from germline, CDR1 is DFQATT and CDR2 is SNEGSKA (reference sequence). This CDR3 has 11 residues. Trimming took off 5 bases at V and 6 bases at J, with 11 bases between the two ends.

This clone was counted only a few times. The CDR3 end falls 3 residues outside the read, so it is completed with the germline J gene. V and J are TRBV2 and TRBJ2-7, with D uncertain. V was trimmed by 8 bases and J by 6 bases, leaving 20 bases between them. There are 14 residues in the CDR3. Germline lookup yields CDR1 SNHLY and CDR2 FYNNEI. The part of the CDR3 DNA that was read is TGTGCCAGCGGCGGTGCGATCCCAAATATCGAG. Residues: CASGGAIPNIE. The complete CDR3 protein is CASGGAIPNIEQYF.

The sample holds many counts of this clone. The read ends 3 residues shy of where the CDR3 ends; the end is completed using the germline J gene. The chain joins TRBV19 to TRBJ2-3; 7 bases are a match to TRBD2. This CDR3 is built from 14 residues. Trimming removed 3 bases from V and 3 bases from J; junction bases left unmatched: 3. Germline V gives CDR1 LNHDA, CDR2 SQIVND (reference sequence). The CDR3: CASSIGAGTDTQYF. The sequenced part of the CDR3 DNA is TGTGCCAGTAGTATTGGAGCGGGAACAGATACG.

The sample holds many counts of this clone. The read ends 3 residues before the CDR3 terminus; that terminus is restored from the germline J gene. The chain has TRBV14 and TRBJ2-1, with 8 bases fitting TRBD2. Germline loops: CDR1 SGHDN, CDR2 FVKESK. The CDR3 runs to 16 residues. With V trimmed by 1 base and J by 3 bases, 5 bases remained unmatched. The CDR3 spells CASSQAAGGVYNEQFF. The DNA read from the CDR3 is TGTGCCAGCAGCCAAGCGGCCGGGGGGGTCTACAATGAG.

This clone occurred many times. The read stops 3 residues short of the end of the CDR3; the missing end is completed from the germline J gene. The chain employs TRBV19 and TRBJ1-1; 9 bases agree with TRBD1. CDR1 and CDR2 from the germline V gene are LNHDA and SQIVND (reference sequence). The V gene end was trimmed by 3 bases and the J gene end by 3 bases; junction bases not matched to a gene: 2. The CDR3 contains 14 residues. The CDR3 bases that were read are TGTGCCAGTAGTATGAGGACAGGGGACACTGAA. Its translation: CASSMRTGDTE. The full-length CDR3 reads as CASSMRTGDTEAFF.

In its sample, this clone was seen many times. With the read ending 3 residues before the CDR3 end, the germline J gene is used to fill in that end. The V call is TRBV18, the J call TRBJ2-7, with D possibly TRBD2 on 5 matching bases. The CDR3 has 12 residues. Trimming took 2 bases from V and 6 from J, leaving 8 bases between them. Germline CDR1 and CDR2: KGHSH and LQKENI. Incomplete CDR3 DNA: TGTGCCAGCTCACCATCGGCGGGCGAG. This gives the protein CASSPSAGE. The entire CDR3 protein is CASSPSAGEQYF.

This clone was seen only a few times. The read stops 3 residues short of the end of the CDR3; the missing end is completed from the germline J gene. This chain joins TRBV5-6 and TRBJ1-2; D is uncertain. This CDR3 comprises 13 residues. The germline gives CDR1 SGHDT, CDR2 YYEEEE. V was trimmed by 0 bases and J by 3 bases, leaving 6 bases between them. The part of the CDR3 DNA that was read is TGTGCCAGCAGCTTGGAGGCAGACTATGGC. Translation: CASSLEADYG. The whole CDR3 protein is CASSLEADYGYTF.

This clone was observed many times. Sequencing ends 3 residues short of the CDR3 end; the germline J gene provides the rest. The rearrangement uses TRBV5-1 and TRBJ2-3, with 12 bases identical to TRBD2. J gave up 5 bases and V 3 bases, and 10 bases lay outside the gene matches. The CDR3 is 17 amino acids. The germline gives CDR1 SGHRS, CDR2 YFSETQ. The covered CDR3 bases are TGCGCCAGCAGCTGGCCTCTAGCGGGAGGGCCGAAAGATACG. Translating it yields CASSWPLAGGPKDT. The complete CDR3 reads CASSWPLAGGPKDTQYF.

This clone appeared many times. The CDR3 end is not reached by the read, which stops 3 residues before it; the germline J gene fills it in. This chain joins TRBV5-1 and TRBJ1-2; 9 bases align to TRBD1. J gave up 4 bases and V 0 bases, and 4 bases lay outside the gene matches. CDR3 length: 15 residues. Per the germline V gene, CDR1 is SGHRS and CDR2 is YFSETQ. The CDR3 is CASSLDGTGIYGYTF. The DNA read from the CDR3 is TGCGCCAGCAGCTTGGACGGGACAGGGATCTATGGC.

This clone came up many times. The sequence runs out 3 residues before the end of the CDR3; the remainder is reconstructed from the germline J gene. V gene TRBV19 combines with J gene TRBJ2-7; D is perhaps TRBD1 (5 bases). Germline CDR1 LNHDA, CDR2 SQIVND (reference sequence). CDR3 length equals 14 residues. Trimming left V 3 bases short and J 2 bases short, with 11 bases between. The CDR3: CASSISPGPYEQYF. Incomplete CDR3 DNA: TGTGCCAGTAGTATCTCTCCAGGGCCCTACGAG. Full variable domain (missing parts from reference TRBV19 and TRBJ2-7): DGGITQSPKYLFRKEGQNVTLSCEQNLNHDAMYWYRQDPGQGLRLIYYSQIVNDFQKGDIAEGYSVSREKKESFPLTVTSAQKNPTAFYLCASSISPGPYEQYFGPGTRLTVT.

This clone showed up many times. The read gets to within 3 residues of the CDR3 end, and the germline J gene fills in the rest. J is TRBJ1-2 and V is TRBV29-1, with TRBD1 matching 10 bases. Germline assignment: CDR1 SQVTM and CDR2 ANQGSEA. This CDR3 has 12 residues. Here the CDR3 reads CSVRTGGGGYTF. CDR3 DNA (partial): TGCAGCGTTAGGACAGGGGGTGGGGGC.

With respect to this clone: The CDR3 is cut off 3 residues early in the read; its end comes from the germline J gene. This rearrangement joins TRBV6-2 or TRBV6-3 to TRBJ1-2; possible D gene TRBD1, 5 bases. This CDR3 is 13 amino acids long. In germline, CDR1 is MNHEY, CDR2 SVGEGT. The CDR3 protein is CASAGTSSYDYTF. The CDR3 bases that were read are TGTGCCAGCGCCGGGACTAGCTCCTACGAC.

The table lists this clone with many counts. The read halts 3 residues ahead of the CDR3 end, with the missing end drawn from the germline J gene. This chain uses TRBV20-1 with TRBJ1-1; perhaps TRBD1 as D (6 bases). CDR1 and CDR2 from the germline V gene are DFQATT and SNEGSKA (reference sequence). The CDR3 has 15 residues. The germline V and J ends were trimmed by 1 base and 0 bases, with 12 bases remaining between them. CDR3 DNA (partial): TGCAGTGCTAGAGTAGTGACAGGTATGAACACTGAA. This gives the protein CSARVVTGMNTE. The entire CDR3 sequence reads CSARVVTGMNTEAFF.

This clone was seen at least ten times. The observed sequence ends 3 residues before the CDR3 terminus, with the missing tail filled in from the germline J gene. The V gene is TRBV10-3, the J gene TRBJ1-1, with a possible D match to TRBD1 (6 bases). This CDR3 has 13 amino acids. Germline lookup yields CDR1 ENHRY and CDR2 SYGVKD. The sequenced CDR3 bases are TGTGCCATCAGTGCGTACAGGGAGGAGGGA. This gives the protein CAISAYREEG. The entire CDR3 sequence reads CAISAYREEGAFF.

There are many counts of this clone. The CDR3 is cut off 3 residues early in the read; its end comes from the germline J gene. The chain links TRBV19 to TRBJ1-5; D is uncertain. In germline, CDR1 is LNHDA, CDR2 SQIVND (reference sequence). The CDR3 runs to 15 residues. The ends were cut back, 1 base at V and 2 bases at J, with 9 bases in the middle. The CDR3 reads CASSIVGEGNQPQHF. The sequenced CDR3 bases are TGTGCCAGTAGTATAGTCGGGGAGGGCAATCAGCCC.

This clone came up many times. The read ends 3 residues early relative to the CDR3; the germline J gene fills the gap. J is TRBJ2-5 and V is TRBV6-1, with 9 positions matching TRBD1. V lost 1 base to trimming and J lost 5 bases; unmatched junction nucleotides: 5. CDR1 and CDR2 from the germline V gene are MNHNS and SASEGT. The CDR3 runs 15 residues. The CDR3 spells CASSEDRGRVETQYF. Partial CDR3 DNA: TGTGCCAGCAGTGAAGACAGGGGGCGCGTCGAGACC.

This clone appeared many times. The CDR3 end falls 3 residues outside the read, so it is completed with the germline J gene. V is TRBV9 and J is TRBJ2-7, with 10 bases identical to TRBD1. CDR3 length: 15 amino acids. The germline V gene encodes CDR1 SGDLS and CDR2 YYNGEE. The junction had 6 bases not matched to a gene; V was cut back by 4 bases and J by 2 bases. The sequenced part of the CDR3 DNA is TGTGCCAGCAGCCCCGGGACAGGGGCGACCTACGAG. This gives the protein CASSPGTGATYE. The entire CDR3 reads CASSPGTGATYEQYF.

This clone was found many times. The CDR3 end falls 3 residues outside the read, so it is completed with the germline J gene. The V call is TRBV20-1, the J call TRBJ2-1, with 10 bases lining up with TRBD2. V gave up 6 bases and J gave up 2 bases; unmatched junction bases: 4. The CDR3 is 14 amino acids. CDR1 DFQATT and CDR2 SNEGSKA come from the germline V gene (reference sequence). CDR3 DNA (partial): TGCAGTGCACAGGGGACTAGCGCCTACAATGAG. This gives the protein CSAQGTSAYNE. The CDR3, in full, reads CSAQGTSAYNEQFF.

This clone was recorded many times. Read sequence stops 3 residues before the CDR3 end, and the germline J gene provides the missing end. The genes are TRBV30 and TRBJ2-1, with 11 bases fitting TRBD2. Germline V gene data show CDR1 as GTSNPN and CDR2 as SVGIG (reference sequence). The CDR3 covers 14 residues. The ends lost 4 bases at V and 2 bases at J; junction bases unmatched: 1. The sequenced CDR3 bases are TGTGCCTGGACTAGCGGGGGGACCTACAATGAG. Its protein is CAWTSGGTYNE. The entire CDR3 sequence reads CAWTSGGTYNEQFF.

This clone was seen many times. With the read ending 3 residues before the CDR3 end, the germline J gene is used to fill in that end. The J gene is TRBJ2-7, the V gene TRBV20-1; no reliable D call. Trimming removed 6 bases from V and 0 bases from J, with 6 bases in between. The CDR3 is made up of 11 amino acids. Germline CDR1 is DFQATT and CDR2 is SNEGSKA (reference sequence). The DNA read from the CDR3 is TGCAGTGCCCCCAGCTCCTACGAG. This gives the protein CSAPSSYE. The whole CDR3 sequence is CSAPSSYEQYF.